Each of the 24 T cell receptor beta chains below was sequenced from the same sample in a study of control samples from healthy donors and cancer patients. Generated by immunoSEQ multiplex PCR, the TCRdb table keeps only in-frame clones and is missing some. The profile covers roughly 130,000 clones, with about 95% appearing a single time and about 3.5% taken by the ten largest. The sample consisted of blood. The receptors were gathered from a man in his thirties or forties in good health.

This clone came up once. V gene TRBV18 combines with J gene TRBJ1-1; 8 nucleotides agree with TRBD1. J was trimmed by 2 bases and V by 1 base; bases with no gene match: 6. The CDR3 length is 16 residues. CDR1 and CDR2 (germline): KGHSH, LQKENI. In DNA form, the CDR3 reads TGTGCCAGCTCACCACGCGGGGCAGGGGGCAACACTGAAGCTTTCTTT. Its protein product is CASSPRGAGGNTEAFF.

The CDR3 DNA sequence: TGTGCCAGTAGCGACAATCAGCCCCAGCATTTT. Residues: CASSDNQPQHF. The chain employs TRBV19 and TRBJ1-5; D not resolved. V was cut by 6 bases and J by 3 bases, with 3 bases left in between. Germline V gives CDR1 LNHDA, CDR2 SQIVND (reference sequence). This CDR3 spans 11 amino acids.

V gene TRBV7-9 combines with J gene TRBJ1-1; TRBD1 might be the D (5 bases). This CDR3 is 13 amino acids long. Germline V gene sequence: CDR1 SEHNR, CDR2 FQNEAQ (reference sequence). V shed 3 bases and J shed 5 bases, with 10 bases lying between them. Written as DNA, the CDR3 is TGTGCCAGCAGCTTTGGGGACGAGACTGAAGCTTTCTTT. Its protein product is CASSFGDETEAFF.

This sequence joins TRBV6-5 and TRBJ2-7, with no clear D. Deletions cut 2 bases from V and 1 base from J, with 6 bases between. Germline V gives CDR1 MNHEY, CDR2 SVGAGI. This CDR3 contains 13 residues. CDR3 sequence (DNA): TGTGCCAGCAGTTACAGAGGTTCCTACGAGCAGTACTTC. Its translation: CASSYRGSYEQYF.

In DNA, the CDR3 is TGTGCCAGCAGCTCACAGTACAATGAGCAGTTCTTC. Translating it yields CASSSQYNEQFF. The chain carries TRBV5-4 and TRBJ2-1; no clear D. Trimming stripped 3 bases from V and 4 bases from J, with 5 bases between. The CDR3 loop spans 12 amino acids. CDR1 and CDR2 from the germline V gene are SGHNT and YYREEE (reference sequence).

The V gene is TRBV4-3, the J gene TRBJ1-2; TRBD1 aligns across 7 bases. This CDR3 is 15 amino acids long. CDR1 LGHNA and CDR2 YSLEER come from the germline V gene. After removal of 5 bases from V and 2 bases from J, the junction contained 8 bases not matched to a gene. CDR3 sequence (DNA): TGCGCCAGCAGCTTGAGGGGGCGCCGGAACTATGGCTACACCTTC. This sequence encodes CASSLRGRRNYGYTF.

This clone was seen just once. The V and J genes are TRBV3-1 (or the pseudogene TRBV3-2) and TRBJ1-2, with D perhaps matching TRBD1 (6 bases). V was shortened by 3 bases and J by 3 bases, with 17 bases between the two germline ends. CDR1 is LGHDT and CDR2 is YNNKEL in the germline V gene (reference sequence). CDR3 length equals 16 residues. The CDR3 loop reads CASSQVKYRTDYGYTF. The CDR3 region has the DNA TGTGCCAGCAGCCAGGTTAAATACAGGACAGACTATGGCTACACCTTC.

This chain uses TRBV6-5 with TRBJ2-6, with D maybe TRBD1 (6 bases). The germline CDR1 and CDR2 sequences are MNHEY and SVGAGI. The V end was cut by 6 bases, the J end by 4 bases, with 13 bases between. There are 15 residues in the CDR3. Written as DNA, the CDR3 is TGTGCCAGCAGCAGAACAGGGTCAGGGGCCAACGTCCTGACTTTC. This gives the protein CASSRTGSGANVLTF.

The V call is TRBV4-3, the J call TRBJ1-3; D might be TRBD1 (6 bases). The V end was cut by 0 bases, the J end by 0 bases, with 18 bases between. The length of the CDR3 is 19 residues. Germline CDR1 LGHNA, CDR2 YSLEER. The CDR3 reads CASSQEAGGGEVSGNTIYF. CDR3 in DNA: TGCGCCAGCAGCCAAGAAGCAGGTGGGGGCGAGGTCTCTGGAAACACCATATATTTT.

This sequence joins TRBV6-5 and TRBJ2-7; weak D call: TRBD1 (6 bases). Germline CDR1 reads MNHEY; CDR2 reads SVGAGI. The V end was cut by 0 bases, the J end by 2 bases, with 11 bases between. The CDR3 spans 15 residues. The CDR3 DNA follows: TGTGCCAGCAGTTACTCGGGCAGGGGACCCTACGAGCAGTACTTC. Encoded protein: CASSYSGRGPYEQYF.

V is TRBV24-1 and J is TRBJ2-3; possible D gene TRBD2, 5 bases. From germline, CDR1 is KGHDR and CDR2 SFDVKD. This CDR3 spans 15 amino acids. V lost 3 bases and J lost 1, with 10 bases in between. This chain's CDR3 is CATSDGLGGTDTQYF. The CDR3 DNA reads as TGTGCCACCAGTGATGGACTGGGCGGCACAGATACGCAGTATTTT.

This clone was detected only once. V is TRBV7-9 and J is TRBJ2-5, with no clear D. The CDR3 spans 14 residues. From germline, CDR1 is SEHNR and CDR2 FQNEAQ (reference sequence). V was clipped by 0 bases and J by 5 bases, with 10 bases between them. In DNA, the CDR3 is TGTGCCAGCAGCTTAGCTAACCCCGGGGAGACCCAGTACTTC. Translation: CASSLANPGETQYF.

V and J are TRBV7-9 and TRBJ1-5; D is undetermined. The CDR3 has 15 amino acids. Germline lookup yields CDR1 SEHNR and CDR2 FQNEAQ (reference sequence). With 4 bases removed from V and 4 bases from J, the gap between germline ends came to 14 bases. CDR3 nucleotides: TGTGCCAGCAGCTCGGGTCTCCACTCGAATCAGCCCCAGCATTTT. Protein: CASSSGLHSNQPQHF. Using reference TRBV7-9 and TRBJ1-5 for the parts outside the CDR3, the full variable domain is DTGVSQNPRHKITKRGQNVTFRCDPISEHNRLYWYRQTLGQGPEFLTYFQNEAQLEKSRLLSDRFSAERPKGSFSTLEIQRTEQGDSAMYLCASSSGLHSNQPQHFGDGTRLSIL.

The rearrangement uses TRBV7-9 and TRBJ2-3; D possibly corresponds to TRBD1 (6 bases). The CDR3 length is 13 residues. The germline CDR1 and CDR2 sequences are SEHNR and FQNEAQ (reference sequence). With 4 bases removed from V and 4 bases from J, the gap between germline ends came to 9 bases. The CDR3 protein is CASSSGQSDTQYF. Written as DNA, the CDR3 is TGTGCCAGCAGCTCCGGACAGTCAGATACGCAGTATTTT.

A single count supports this clone. The genes are TRBV12-3 or TRBV12-4 and TRBJ2-3, with 9 bases lining up with TRBD1. V shed 4 bases and J 6 bases; nucleotides not matched to a gene: 2. The length of the CDR3 is 13 residues. The CDR3 DNA reads as TGTGCCAGCAGTTGGGGACAGGGCGATACGCAGTATTTT. Amino acid sequence: CASSWGQGDTQYF.

CDR3 loop: CASSQEGTVNQPQHF. CDR3 in DNA: TGCGCCAGCAGCCAAGAAGGGACAGTAAATCAGCCCCAGCATTTT. The chain is built from TRBV4-1 and TRBJ1-5; 7 bases are shared with TRBD1. Germline V gives CDR1 MGHRA, CDR2 YSYEKL. The CDR3 is 15 residues long. V lost 0 bases to trimming and J lost 4 bases; unmatched junction nucleotides: 3.

This chain links TRBV7-9 with TRBJ2-2; TRBD1 or TRBD2 may be the D gene (5 bases each). CDR3 size: 16 residues. From germline, CDR1 is SEHNR and CDR2 FQNEAQ (reference sequence). Trimming left V 6 bases short and J 5 bases short, with 19 bases between. CDR3 DNA: TGTGCCAGCAGTTGGGGGTCGCTTCGCCCTACCGGGGAGCTGTTTTTT. Amino acid sequence: CASSWGSLRPTGELFF.

J is TRBJ2-1 and V is TRBV19; D is ambiguous. CDR1 LNHDA and CDR2 SQIVND come from the germline V gene (reference sequence). Trimming stripped 3 bases from V and 7 bases from J, with 13 bases between. The CDR3 extends over 14 amino acids. CDR3 nucleotide sequence: TGTGCCAGTAGTATGGTCGCTTGGGGTAATGAGCAGTTCTTC. This codes for CASSMVAWGNEQFF.

The chain has TRBV7-2 and TRBJ1-2, with a tentative D call TRBD1 (5 bases). CDR1 and CDR2 (germline): SGHTA, FQGNSA. This CDR3 is 13 amino acids long. V was cut by 3 bases and J by 3 bases, with 8 bases left in between. This CDR3 reads CASSFQGDYGYTF. For the CDR3, the DNA is TGTGCCAGCAGCTTTCAGGGCGACTATGGCTACACCTTC.

The chain links TRBV3-1 (or the pseudogene TRBV3-2) to TRBJ2-3; 10 bases agree with TRBD2. The germline V gene has CDR1 LGHDT and CDR2 YNNKEL (reference sequence). The ends lost 0 bases at V and 0 bases at J; junction bases unmatched: 6. CDR3 length: 18 amino acids. CDR3 amino acids: CASSQDGGLAISTDTQYF. DNA for the CDR3: TGTGCCAGCAGCCAAGATGGGGGACTAGCGATTAGCACAGATACGCAGTATTTT.

V is TRBV7-2 and J is TRBJ2-7; D is possibly TRBD2 (6 bases). CDR3 length: 15 residues. Germline CDR1 SGHTA, CDR2 FQGNSA. The germline V and J ends were trimmed by 4 bases and 6 bases, with 19 bases remaining between them. This CDR3 reads CASSSQIAAGSEQYF. The CDR3 coding sequence is TGTGCCAGCAGCTCCCAAATAGCGGCAGGGAGCGAGCAGTACTTC.

This rearrangement joins TRBV7-2 to TRBJ2-1; TRBD1 is a possible D gene (6 bases). The germline gives CDR1 SGHTA, CDR2 FQGNSA. The V gene lost 4 bases and the J gene lost 6 bases, with 19 bases spanning the gap. This CDR3 region has 16 residues. The CDR3, as DNA: TGTGCCAGCAGCTCCAGAACAGGGTGGTACAGCAATGAGCAGTTCTTC. Protein sequence: CASSSRTGWYSNEQFF.

This chain links TRBV5-1 with TRBJ2-7; tentative D call: TRBD1 (5 bases). Per germline, CDR1 SGHRS and CDR2 YFSETQ. Trimming shortened V by 7 bases and J by 5 bases, and 22 bases separated the two germline ends. This CDR3 is built from 15 residues. This chain's CDR3 is CASVPGQGIGDEQYF. The CDR3 bases are TGCGCCAGCGTTCCCGGGCAGGGTATTGGCGACGAGCAGTACTTC.

The chain joins TRBV19 to TRBJ1-5; D remains unclear. The CDR3 extends over 15 amino acids. With 1 base removed from V and 2 bases from J, the gap between germline ends came to 9 bases. CDR1 and CDR2 (germline): LNHDA, SQIVND (reference sequence). CDR3 residues: CASSIAGSGNQPQHF. The CDR3 bases are TGTGCCAGTAGTATAGCGGGGTCGGGCAATCAGCCCCAGCATTTT.